These 19 T cell receptor beta chains were sequenced from one sample in a study of T cell repertoires in cytomegalovirus infection. TCRdb re-called the reads through MiXCR, storing one row per CDR3 protein. The sample yields 200,000 to 300,000 distinct CDR3 sequences, roughly 12% seen once. Sequenced: PBMCs. The source is a human donor in good health (CMV status not recorded). Some clones in this sample may be carry-over from other donors' samples.

This rearrangement joins TRBV19 to TRBJ2-1; possible D gene TRBD2, 6 bases. V was shortened by 5 bases and J by 4 bases, with 12 bases between the two germline ends. The CDR3 runs to 14 residues. Germline V CDR1 and CDR2: LNHDA, SQIVND (reference sequence). CDR3 sequence: CASSGRERYNEQFF. CDR3 coding DNA: TGTGCCAGTAGTGGACGGGAGCGATACAATGAGCAGTTCTTC.

This clonotype was found many times. The chain recombines TRBV28 with TRBJ2-7; maybe TRBD1 (5 bases). V lost 10 bases, J lost 0 bases, and 16 bases lay in between. Germline CDR1 MDHEN, CDR2 SYDVKM. This CDR3 has 14 residues. The CDR3 DNA reads as TGTGCCACCATAAGGGGTCTCTACTCCTACGAGCAGTACTTC. It translates to CATIRGLYSYEQYF.

The chain couples TRBV12-3 or TRBV12-4 to TRBJ1-2, with TRBD1 identical over 7 bases. Trimming cost V 2 bases and J 4 bases; bases outside gene matches: 13. This CDR3 has 17 amino acids. In nucleotides, the CDR3 is TGTGCCAGCAGTTTATTTCCGGGACAGACTAATTTCTATGGCTACACCTTC. Its protein product is CASSLFPGQTNFYGYTF.

This clonotype was seen a handful of times. This rearrangement joins TRBV7-8 to TRBJ2-3; 11 nucleotides match TRBD2. Germline V lookup: CDR1 SGHVS, CDR2 FQNEAQ. V trimming: 5 bases; J trimming: 7 bases; junction bases outside the gene matches: 8. CDR3 size: 15 residues. Here the CDR3 reads CASSPGVAGGYTQYF. CDR3 coding DNA: TGTGCCAGCAGCCCCGGCGTAGCGGGAGGGTATACGCAGTATTTT.

The V and J genes are TRBV12-3 or TRBV12-4 and TRBJ1-5; weak D call: TRBD1 (6 bases). Trimming left V 8 bases short and J 4 bases short, with 15 bases between. The CDR3 covers 14 residues. The CDR3 sequence: CASLTGTLNQPQHF. The DNA for the CDR3 is TGTGCCAGCCTGACTGGGACATTGAATCAGCCCCAGCATTTT.

This clonotype occurred a few times. The rearrangement uses TRBV5-5 and TRBJ1-3; 8 positions match TRBD1. Looked up from germline, CDR1 is SGHKS and CDR2 is YYEKEE (reference sequence). This CDR3 has 18 amino acids. After removal of 4 bases from V and 0 bases from J, the junction contained 12 bases not matched to a gene. The CDR3, as DNA: TGTGCCAGCAGCCCGGGAGGGACAGGATGGCTCTCTGGAAACACCATATATTTT. Its translation is CASSPGGTGWLSGNTIYF.

The chain couples TRBV19 to TRBJ2-2, with 8 bases fitting TRBD2. CDR1 is LNHDA, CDR2 SQIVND, per germline (reference sequence). With V trimmed by 6 bases and J by 3 bases, 6 bases remained unmatched. The CDR3 consists of 15 residues. The CDR3 nucleotides read TGTGCCAGTAGACTAGGGACTAGGGACACCGGGGAGCTGTTTTTT. Encoded protein: CASRLGTRDTGELFF. Full variable domain (rest looked up from reference TRBV19 and TRBJ2-2): DGGITQSPKYLFRKEGQNVTLSCEQNLNHDAMYWYRQDPGQGLRLIYYSQIVNDFQKGDIAEGYSVSREKKESFPLTVTSAQKNPTAFYLCASRLGTRDTGELFFGEGSRLTVL.

The table lists this clonotype with a few counts. The chain has TRBV14 and TRBJ2-1; the D is unclear. The CDR3 is made up of 16 amino acids. V was pared by 4 bases and J by 6 bases, with 19 bases between. In germline, CDR1 is SGHDN, CDR2 FVKESK. The CDR3 sequence is CASSLNPPRLPNEQFF. In nucleotides, the CDR3 is TGTGCCAGCAGCCTAAACCCCCCCAGGCTCCCCAATGAGCAGTTCTTC.

This clonotype was seen at least ten times. The gene calls are TRBV28 and TRBJ2-1; D is unresolved. The V end was cut by 3 bases, the J end by 9 bases, with 9 bases between. CDR3 size: 12 residues. In germline, CDR1 is MDHEN, CDR2 SYDVKM. The CDR3, as DNA: TGTGCCAGCAGTTTGGCCTCTCCTGAGCAGTTCTTC. The encoded protein is CASSLASPEQFF.

This clonotype has only a few counts. The chain employs TRBV6-2 or TRBV6-3 and TRBJ2-2, with 9 bases identical to TRBD2. V dropped 4 bases and J dropped 0; count of bases not matched to a gene: 6. The CDR3 has 17 amino acids. Looked up from germline, CDR1 is MNHEY and CDR2 is SVGEGT. The CDR3 is CASSSTSGGSNTGELFF. Written as DNA, the CDR3 is TGTGCCAGCAGTTCGACTAGCGGTGGGTCGAACACCGGGGAGCTGTTTTTT.

This clonotype occurred many times. The chain recombines TRBV7-2 with TRBJ1-6; D unresolved. Between the trimmed V and J ends, which lost 1 base and 7 bases, there was a span of 14 bases. The CDR3 has 16 residues. Germline assignment: CDR1 SGHTA and CDR2 FQGNSA. The CDR3 nucleotides are TGTGCCAGCAGCTTAGATGGAGCGGACTACAATTCACCCCTCCACTTT. It codes for CASSLDGADYNSPLHF.

The chain links TRBV7-2 to TRBJ1-1; 7 nucleotides match TRBD1. The J segment lost 4 bases and the V segment lost 4 bases, leaving 6 bases of the junction unmatched. The CDR3 loop spans 14 amino acids. Germline V gene sequence: CDR1 SGHTA, CDR2 FQGNSA. The CDR3 loop reads CASSSDRVFTEAFF. The CDR3 DNA follows: TGTGCCAGCAGCTCCGACAGGGTTTTCACTGAAGCTTTCTTT.

J is TRBJ2-4 and V is TRBV2; 8 bases match TRBD1. The CDR3 is made up of 15 amino acids. Trimming took 6 bases from V and 0 from J; bases not matched to a gene: 4. The V gene's germline CDR1 is SNHLY and CDR2 FYNNEI. CDR3 in amino acids: CASRGDRLAKNIQYF. CDR3 sequence (DNA): TGTGCCAGCAGAGGGGACAGGCTAGCCAAAAACATTCAGTACTTC.

In its sample, this clonotype was seen many times. This chain uses TRBV19 with TRBJ2-4, with D perhaps TRBD1 or TRBD2 (6 bases each). Germline values: CDR1 LNHDA, CDR2 SQIVND (reference sequence). This CDR3 contains 15 residues. V was shortened by 4 bases and J by 4 bases, with 14 bases between the two germline ends. Here the CDR3 DNA reads TGTGCCAGTAGTAAGGGGGGTAGCGTTAAAAACATTCAGTACTTC. Its protein product is CASSKGGSVKNIQYF.

The chain employs TRBV14 and TRBJ1-6, with a possible D match to TRBD1 (5 bases). CDR1 and CDR2 from the germline V gene are SGHDN and FVKESK. V lost 2 bases and J 8 bases, leaving 7 bases between the germline ends. CDR3 length: 13 residues. The CDR3 region has the DNA TGTGCCAGCAGCCAAACAGGTTATTCACCCCTCCACTTT. Residues: CASSQTGYSPLHF.

V and J are TRBV28 and TRBJ1-2; no reliable D call. V was trimmed by 6 bases and J by 3 bases, leaving 14 bases between them. Looked up from germline, CDR1 is MDHEN and CDR2 is SYDVKM. This CDR3 is built from 14 residues. CDR3 coding DNA: TGTGCCAGCAGCGAAGGACGGTTTGACTATGGCTACACCTTC. Translation gives CASSEGRFDYGYTF.

This clonotype has just a few counts. V and J are TRBV30 and TRBJ1-2; possibly TRBD1 for D (5 bases). With 0 bases removed from V and 3 bases from J, the gap between germline ends came to 8 bases. Germline V gene sequence: CDR1 GTSNPN, CDR2 SVGIG (reference sequence). The CDR3 consists of 13 residues. CDR3 sequence (DNA): TGTGCCTGGAGTGTCGGGACGGACTATGGCTACACCTTC. This encodes CAWSVGTDYGYTF.

This clonotype appeared once. A much more abundant neighbour one base away suggests this may be a read error. The rearrangement uses TRBV20-1 and TRBJ2-1, with D maybe TRBD1 (6 bases). Germline assignment: CDR1 DFQATT and CDR2 SNEGSKA (reference sequence). This CDR3 has 15 amino acids. The CDR3, as DNA: TGCAGAGCTAGAGAGTCCCGAGGGGGTACGGATGAGCAGTTCTTC. Amino acids: CRARESRGGTDEQFF.

The gene calls are TRBV6-2 or TRBV6-3 and TRBJ2-7, with 11 nucleotides matching TRBD1. Losses at the gene ends were 5 bases for V and 6 bases for J; bases not matched to a gene: 9. Germline loops: CDR1 MNHEY, CDR2 SVGEGT. This CDR3 is 15 amino acids long. The CDR3 DNA is TGTGCCAGCAGTCAACCGGGACAGGGGGGTTTCGAGCAGTACTTC. Protein product: CASSQPGQGGFEQYF.